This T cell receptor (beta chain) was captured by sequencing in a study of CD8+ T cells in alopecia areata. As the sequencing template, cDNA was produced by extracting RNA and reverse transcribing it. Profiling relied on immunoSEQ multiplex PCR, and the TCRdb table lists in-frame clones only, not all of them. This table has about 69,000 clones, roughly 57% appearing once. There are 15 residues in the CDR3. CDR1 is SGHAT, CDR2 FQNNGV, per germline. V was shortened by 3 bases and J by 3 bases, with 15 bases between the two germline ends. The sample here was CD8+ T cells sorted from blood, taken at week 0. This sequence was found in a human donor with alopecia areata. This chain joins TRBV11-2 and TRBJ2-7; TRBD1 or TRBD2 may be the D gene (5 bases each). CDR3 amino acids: CASSFSWDPGYEQYF. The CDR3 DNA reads TGTGCCAGCAGCTTTTCATGGGACCCAGGCTACGAGCAGTACTTC.